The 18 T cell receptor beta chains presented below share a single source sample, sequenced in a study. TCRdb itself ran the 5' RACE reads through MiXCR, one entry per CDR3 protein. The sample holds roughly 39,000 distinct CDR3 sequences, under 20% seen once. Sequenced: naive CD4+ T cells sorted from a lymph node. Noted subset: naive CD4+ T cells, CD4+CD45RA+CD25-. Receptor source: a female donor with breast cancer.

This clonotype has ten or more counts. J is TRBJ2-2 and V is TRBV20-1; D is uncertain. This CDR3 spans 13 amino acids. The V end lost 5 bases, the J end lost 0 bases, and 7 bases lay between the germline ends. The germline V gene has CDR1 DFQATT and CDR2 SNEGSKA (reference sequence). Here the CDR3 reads CSAPTANTGELFF. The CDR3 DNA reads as TGCAGTGCTCCGACCGCGAACACCGGGGAGCTGTTTTTT.

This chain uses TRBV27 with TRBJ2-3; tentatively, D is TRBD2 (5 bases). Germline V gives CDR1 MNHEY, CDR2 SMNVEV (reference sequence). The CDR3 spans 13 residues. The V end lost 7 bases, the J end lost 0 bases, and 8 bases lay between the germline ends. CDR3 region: CASMGGSTDTQYF. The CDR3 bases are TGTGCCAGCATGGGCGGGAGCACAGATACGCAGTATTTT.

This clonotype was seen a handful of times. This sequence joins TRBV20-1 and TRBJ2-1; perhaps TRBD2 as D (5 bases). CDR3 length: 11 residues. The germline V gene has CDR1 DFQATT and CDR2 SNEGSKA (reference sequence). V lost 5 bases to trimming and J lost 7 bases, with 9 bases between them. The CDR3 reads CSAGRGNEQFF. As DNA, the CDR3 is TGCAGTGCTGGCCGGGGAAATGAGCAGTTCTTC.

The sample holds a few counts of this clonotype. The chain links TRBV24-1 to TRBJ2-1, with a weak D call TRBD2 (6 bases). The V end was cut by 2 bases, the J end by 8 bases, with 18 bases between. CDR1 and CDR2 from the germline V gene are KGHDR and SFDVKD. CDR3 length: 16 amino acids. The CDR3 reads CATSDWTSGSDDEQFF. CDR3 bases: TGTGCCACCAGTGATTGGACATCCGGGAGTGATGATGAGCAGTTCTTC.

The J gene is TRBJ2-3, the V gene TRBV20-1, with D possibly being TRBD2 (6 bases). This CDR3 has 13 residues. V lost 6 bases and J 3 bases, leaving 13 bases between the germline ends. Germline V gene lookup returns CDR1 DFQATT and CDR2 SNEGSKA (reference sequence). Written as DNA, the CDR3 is TGCAGTGCCAGCGCGGGGAGGACAGATACGCAGTATTTT. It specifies CSASAGRTDTQYF.

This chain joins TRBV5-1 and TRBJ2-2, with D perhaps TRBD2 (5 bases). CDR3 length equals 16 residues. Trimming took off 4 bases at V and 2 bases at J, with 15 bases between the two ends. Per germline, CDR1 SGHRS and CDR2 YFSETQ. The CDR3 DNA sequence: TGCGCCAGCAGCCTTAGACACTCTAGCAACACCGGGGAGCTGTTTTTT. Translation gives CASSLRHSSNTGELFF.

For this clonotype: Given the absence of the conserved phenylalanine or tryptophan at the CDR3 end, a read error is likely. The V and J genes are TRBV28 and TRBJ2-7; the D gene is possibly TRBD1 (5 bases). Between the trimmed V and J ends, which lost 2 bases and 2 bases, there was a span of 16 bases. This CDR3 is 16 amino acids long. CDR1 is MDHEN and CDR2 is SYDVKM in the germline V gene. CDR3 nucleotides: TGTGCCAGCAGTTTACAGGGAACCCGGCCCACCTACGAGCAGTACTGC. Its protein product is CASSLQGTRPTYEQYC.

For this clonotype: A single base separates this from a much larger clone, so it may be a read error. This CDR3 reads CARSLAATSRATEALF. The CDR3 region has the DNA TGTGCCAGAAGCTTGGCCGCGACCTCGAGGGCCACTGAAGCTCTCTTT. This rearrangement joins TRBV5-3 to TRBJ1-1; no clear D gene. TRBV5-3 has ORF status, its function being uncertain. The CDR3 is made up of 16 amino acids.

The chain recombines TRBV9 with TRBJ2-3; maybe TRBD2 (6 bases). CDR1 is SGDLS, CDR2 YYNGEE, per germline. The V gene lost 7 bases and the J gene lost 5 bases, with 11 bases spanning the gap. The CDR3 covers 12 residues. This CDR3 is CASGSGLDTQYF. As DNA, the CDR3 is TGTGCCAGCGGAAGCGGGCTAGATACGCAGTATTTT.

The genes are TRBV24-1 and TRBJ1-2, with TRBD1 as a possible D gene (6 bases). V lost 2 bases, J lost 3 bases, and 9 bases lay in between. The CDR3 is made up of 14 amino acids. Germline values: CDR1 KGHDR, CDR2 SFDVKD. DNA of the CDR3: TGTGCCACCAGTGATTATAACAGGGACTATGGCTACACCTTC. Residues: CATSDYNRDYGYTF.

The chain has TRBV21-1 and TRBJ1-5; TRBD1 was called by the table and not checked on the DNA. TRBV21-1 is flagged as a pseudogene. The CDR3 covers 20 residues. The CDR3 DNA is TGTGCCAGCAGCTCCAGACGCCGGGACAGGGGGCATGTTAGCAATCAGCCCCAGCATTTT. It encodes CASSSRRRDRGHVSNQPQHF.

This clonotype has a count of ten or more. CDR3 sequence (DNA): TGTGCCAGCAGCAATGCCATGACGGATTATGGCTACACCTTC. As protein: CASSNAMTDYGYTF. V usage is TRBV6-5 and J usage is TRBJ1-2; D unclear. The CDR3 length is 14 residues. The germline V and J ends were trimmed by 6 bases and 5 bases, with 16 bases remaining between them. Germline V gene lookup returns CDR1 MNHEY and CDR2 SVGAGI.

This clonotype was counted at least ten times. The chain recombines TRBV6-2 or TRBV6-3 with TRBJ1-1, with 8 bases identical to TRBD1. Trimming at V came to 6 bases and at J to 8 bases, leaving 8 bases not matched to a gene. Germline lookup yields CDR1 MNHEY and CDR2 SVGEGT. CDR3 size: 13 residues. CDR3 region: CASSSGTGFEAFF. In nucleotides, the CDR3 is TGTGCCAGCAGCTCCGGGACAGGCTTCGAAGCTTTCTTT.

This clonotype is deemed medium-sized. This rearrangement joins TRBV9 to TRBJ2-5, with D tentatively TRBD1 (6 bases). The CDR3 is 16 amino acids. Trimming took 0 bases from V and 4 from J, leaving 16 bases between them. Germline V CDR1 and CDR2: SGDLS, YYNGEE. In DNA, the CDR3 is TGTGCCAGCAGCGTAGCGGTGGGGGCTCGGGGAGAGACCCAGTACTTC. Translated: CASSVAVGARGETQYF.

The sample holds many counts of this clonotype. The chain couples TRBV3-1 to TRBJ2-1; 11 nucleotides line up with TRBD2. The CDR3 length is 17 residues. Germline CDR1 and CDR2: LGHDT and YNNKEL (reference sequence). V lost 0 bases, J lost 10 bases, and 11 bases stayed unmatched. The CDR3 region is CASSQDTTSGTRWEQFF. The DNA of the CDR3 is TGTGCCAGCAGCCAAGATACGACTAGCGGGACCCGATGGGAGCAGTTCTTC.

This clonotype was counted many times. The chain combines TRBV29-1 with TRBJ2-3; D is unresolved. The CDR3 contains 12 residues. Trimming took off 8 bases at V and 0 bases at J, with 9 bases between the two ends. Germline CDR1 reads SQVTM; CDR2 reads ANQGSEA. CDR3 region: CSHRPSTDTQYF. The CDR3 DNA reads TGCAGCCATAGGCCCAGCACAGATACGCAGTATTTT.

CDR3: CSVVSPGTLSTDTQYF. The CDR3 region has the DNA TGCAGTGTTGTTTCACCAGGGACACTCAGCACAGATACGCAGTATTTT. This sequence joins TRBV20-1 and TRBJ2-3; TRBD1 is a possible D gene (6 bases). The CDR3 covers 16 residues. Deletions cut 7 bases from V and 0 bases from J, with 20 bases between. Germline V gene sequence: CDR1 DFQATT, CDR2 SNEGSKA (reference sequence).

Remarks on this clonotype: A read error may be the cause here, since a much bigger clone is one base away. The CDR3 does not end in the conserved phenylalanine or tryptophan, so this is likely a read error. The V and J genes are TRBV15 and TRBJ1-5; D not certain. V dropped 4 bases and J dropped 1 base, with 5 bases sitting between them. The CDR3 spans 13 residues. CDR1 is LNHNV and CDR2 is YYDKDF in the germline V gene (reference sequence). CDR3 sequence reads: CATSKGSNQPQHS. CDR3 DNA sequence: TGTGCCACCAGCAAGGGAAGCAATCAGCCCCAGCATTCT.